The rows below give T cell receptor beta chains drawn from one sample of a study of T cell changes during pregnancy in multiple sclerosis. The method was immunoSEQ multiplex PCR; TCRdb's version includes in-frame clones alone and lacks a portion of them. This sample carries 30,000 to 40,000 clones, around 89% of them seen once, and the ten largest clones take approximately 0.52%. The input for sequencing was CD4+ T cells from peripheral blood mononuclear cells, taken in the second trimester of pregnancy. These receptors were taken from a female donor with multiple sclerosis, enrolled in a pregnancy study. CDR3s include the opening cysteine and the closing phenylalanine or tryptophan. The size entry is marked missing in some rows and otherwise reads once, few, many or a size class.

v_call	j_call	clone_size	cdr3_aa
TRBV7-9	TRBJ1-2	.	CASSSGQYYGYTF
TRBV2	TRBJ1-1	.	CASSREGPNTEAFF
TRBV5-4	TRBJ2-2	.	CASSLDSTNTGELFF
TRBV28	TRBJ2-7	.	CASGPWRDSYEQYF
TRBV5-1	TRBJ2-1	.	CASSSVYGNEQFF
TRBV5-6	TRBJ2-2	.	CASSLGGTTRAGELFF
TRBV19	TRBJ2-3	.	CASSDRGSTDTQYF
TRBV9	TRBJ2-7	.	CASSAAPGEQYF
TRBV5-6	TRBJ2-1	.	CASSPSGTAYNEQFF
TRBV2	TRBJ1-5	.	CASSADRAQPQHF
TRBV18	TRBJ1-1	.	CASSPDTLNTEAFF
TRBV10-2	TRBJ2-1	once	CASSDPGLAGNEQFF
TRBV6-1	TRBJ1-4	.	CASSDGTANEKLFF
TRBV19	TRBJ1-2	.	CASSIRGTGYTF
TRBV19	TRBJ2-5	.	CASSTSGEDKYF
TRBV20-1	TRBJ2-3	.	CSASFLNTQYF
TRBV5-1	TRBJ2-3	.	CASSPGQGRTDTQYF
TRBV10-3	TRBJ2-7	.	CAIMEGSSYEQYF
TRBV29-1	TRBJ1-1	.	CSVRTGGNTEAFF
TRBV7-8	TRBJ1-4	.	CASSLSGTGLEKLFF
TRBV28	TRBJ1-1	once	CASRPAGMNTEAFF
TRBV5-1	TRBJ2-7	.	CASSFGHGQTSYEQYF
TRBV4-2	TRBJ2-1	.	CASSPETGTTRGEQFF
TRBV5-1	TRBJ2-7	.	CASSEQGASYEQYF
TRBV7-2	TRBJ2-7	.	CASSLGLAGGPYEQYF